This T cell receptor beta chain was found in a study of PD-1 blockade in classical Hodgkin lymphoma. Sequenced by immunoSEQ multiplex PCR; TCRdb stores in-frame clones only, minus some. The sample includes approximately 98,000 clones, about 89% seen only once; the top ten take about 20%. The patients all showed relapse after autologous stem cell transplantation, while their brentuximab vedotin exposure varied. This receptor was obtained from a human donor with classical Hodgkin lymphoma. Here the sequenced sample was peripheral blood mononuclear cells (PBMCs), taken before the second cycle of nivolumab.

CDR3 nucleotides: TGCGCCAGCACCGGACTAGCGGGAGACTACGAGCAGTACTTC. It yields the protein CASTGLAGDYEQYF. The chain has TRBV5-1 and TRBJ2-7; TRBD2 agrees at 13 bases. The germline gives CDR1 SGHRS, CDR2 YFSETQ. Trimming cost V 6 bases and J 3 bases; bases outside gene matches: 3. The CDR3 totals 14 residues.